This entry lists 21 T cell receptor beta chains sequenced from one sample in a study of T-cell memory formation after mild COVID-19. From the 5' RACE reads, TCRdb called clonotypes with MiXCR, one entry per CDR3 protein. The sample has 120,000 to 150,000 distinct CDR3 sequences, 6% to 7% seen once; the top ten hold around 2%. Sequencing input: PBMCs or a T cell subset sorted from them (not recorded which). These receptors were taken from an adult woman who had mild COVID-19 (a few samples of this study predate the infection). Cell type and time point are not known.

The sample holds a few counts of this clonotype. The rearrangement joins TRBV4-3 to TRBJ1-1; possibly TRBD1 for D (6 bases). The CDR3 extends over 20 amino acids. The germline V gene encodes CDR1 LGHNA and CDR2 YSLEER. V was cut by 0 bases and J by 6 bases, with 29 bases left in between. CDR3 protein: CASSQDRVGGTTGWVPEAFF. The CDR3 nucleotides read TGCGCCAGCAGCCAAGATCGAGTCGGCGGGACGACAGGTTGGGTTCCTGAAGCTTTCTTT.

This clonotype appeared a few times. The chain joins TRBV29-1 to TRBJ1-1, with D uncertain. The CDR3 totals 12 residues. Germline V CDR1 and CDR2: SQVTM, ANQGSEA. The germline V and J ends were trimmed by 6 bases and 4 bases, with 12 bases remaining between them. The CDR3 here is CSVDSVVTEAFF. In nucleotides, the CDR3 is TGCAGCGTAGATAGCGTGGTCACTGAAGCTTTCTTT.

There are many counts of this clonotype. A junction boundary mismatches the germline segment, possibly from a read error. This chain joins TRBV20-1 and TRBJ2-3; D gene uncertain. The CDR3 totals 14 residues. The V gene's germline CDR1 is DFQATT and CDR2 SNEGSKA (reference sequence). CDR3 amino acids: CSAKLPRSTDTQYF. The CDR3 DNA is TGCAGTGCTAAGCTTCCGAGAAGCACGGATACGCAGTATTTT.

The sample holds many counts of this clonotype. The chain links TRBV7-2 to TRBJ2-5, with D possibly being TRBD1 (6 bases). Trimming took off 3 bases at V and 1 base at J, with 12 bases between the two ends. This CDR3 has 15 residues. CDR1 SGHTA and CDR2 FQGNSA come from the germline V gene. CDR3 nucleotides: TGTGCCAGCAGCTTTGGGCAGGGGTCCCAAGAGACCCAGTACTTC. This gives the protein CASSFGQGSQETQYF.

This clonotype was detected many times. The genes are TRBV5-1 and TRBJ2-7; perhaps D is TRBD1 or TRBD2 (5 bases each). V lost 5 bases and J lost 3, with 15 bases in between. Germline-derived CDR1 and CDR2 are SGHRS and YFSETQ. The CDR3 runs to 14 residues. The CDR3 sequence: CASRGDQSGYEQYF. The CDR3 coding sequence is TGCGCCAGCAGGGGGGACCAATCGGGCTACGAGCAGTACTTC. Complete variable domain (other parts from reference TRBV5-1 and TRBJ2-7): KAGVTQTPRYLIKTRGQQVTLSCSPISGHRSVSWYQQTPGQGLQFLFEYFSETQRNKGNFPGRFSGRQFSNSRSEMNVSTLELGDSALYLCASRGDQSGYEQYFGPGTRLTVT.

This clonotype was counted many times. V is TRBV3-1 and J is TRBJ1-1; D may be TRBD1 (6 bases). Germline V lookup: CDR1 LGHDT, CDR2 YNNKEL (reference sequence). Trimming left V 4 bases short and J 1 base short, with 10 bases between. This CDR3 is built from 14 residues. CDR3 region: CASSRKTGNTEAFF. The CDR3 DNA reads as TGTGCCAGCAGCCGAAAGACAGGGAACACTGAAGCTTTCTTT.

This clonotype has ten or more counts. The V gene is TRBV7-2, the J gene TRBJ2-7; 8 nucleotides agree with TRBD2. V trimming: 1 base; J trimming: 2 bases; junction bases outside the gene matches: 7. The germline CDR1 and CDR2 sequences are SGHTA and FQGNSA. This CDR3 contains 16 residues. This CDR3 is CASSLVSAGGAYEQYF. The CDR3 DNA sequence: TGTGCCAGCAGCTTAGTTTCGGCGGGAGGAGCCTACGAGCAGTACTTC.

This clonotype was recorded a few times. V and J are TRBV3-1 and TRBJ2-7, with a possible D match to TRBD1 (6 bases). CDR3 size: 12 residues. V dropped 4 bases and J dropped 6 bases, with 10 bases sitting between them. Germline loops: CDR1 LGHDT, CDR2 YNNKEL (reference sequence). Here the CDR3 reads CASSRGGVEQYF. The CDR3 coding sequence is TGTGCCAGCAGCCGAGGGGGAGTCGAGCAGTACTTC.

In nucleotides, the CDR3 is TGTGCCAGCAGCAAAGAAGAGACCCAGTACTTC. Translating gives CASSKEETQYF. The gene calls are TRBV11-2 and TRBJ2-5, with D unclear. V was shortened by 5 bases and J by 3 bases, with 4 bases between the two germline ends. Germline V gene lookup returns CDR1 SGHAT and CDR2 FQNNGV. This CDR3 is 11 amino acids long.

This clonotype showed up just a few times. The gene calls are TRBV6-2 or TRBV6-3 and TRBJ2-7; no clear D gene. Trimming removed 6 bases from V and 2 bases from J, with 17 bases in between. There are 15 residues in the CDR3. Germline V lookup: CDR1 MNHEY, CDR2 SVGEGT. The CDR3: CASRTPERNPYEQYF. CDR3 nucleotide sequence: TGTGCCAGCAGGACTCCAGAGCGTAATCCCTACGAGCAGTACTTC.

This clonotype has a count of ten or more. V usage is TRBV27 and J usage is TRBJ2-3; a weak D match, TRBD2 (7 bases). The CDR3 contains 16 residues. From germline, CDR1 is MNHEY and CDR2 SMNVEV (reference sequence). Between the trimmed V and J ends, which lost 5 bases and 1 base, there was a span of 16 bases. The CDR3 nucleotides are TGTGCCAGCAGTCCCTGGGGGGCGGGAGGCACAGATACGCAGTATTTT. It is translated as CASSPWGAGGTDTQYF.

This clonotype was counted at least ten times. V usage is TRBV5-4 and J usage is TRBJ2-6; TRBD1 might be the D (6 bases). V was shortened by 7 bases and J by 0 bases, with 26 bases between the two germline ends. CDR1 and CDR2 from the germline V gene are SGHNT and YYREEE (reference sequence). This CDR3 has 20 residues. Written as DNA, the CDR3 is TGTGCCAGCCGAAGTGGAATGGGGGCCGGTCTGAGCTCTGGGGCCAACGTCCTGACTTTC. This encodes CASRSGMGAGLSSGANVLTF.

In its sample, this clonotype was seen a few times. The chain combines TRBV4-2 with TRBJ1-4; 8 nucleotides match TRBD1. From germline, CDR1 is LGHNA and CDR2 YNFKEQ. V lost 4 bases and J lost 1; bases outside the gene matches: 17. This CDR3 has 20 amino acids. In DNA form, the CDR3 reads TGTGCCAGCAGCCCCACCCCGGACAGGGCTCCGGTGGGAACTAATGAAAAACTGTTTTTT. Its protein is CASSPTPDRAPVGTNEKLFF.

This clonotype appeared many times. The chain uses TRBV5-1 and TRBJ1-2; TRBD1 aligns across 8 bases. With 2 bases clipped from V and 3 bases from J, the junction kept 9 bases outside the gene matches. The germline CDR1 and CDR2 sequences are SGHRS and YFSETQ. The CDR3 length is 16 residues. CDR3 sequence (DNA): TGCGCCAGCAGCTTACGTGGAGACAGGGGCCACTATGGCTACACCTTC. Translated, it gives CASSLRGDRGHYGYTF.

This clonotype was recorded a few times. This chain joins TRBV7-2 and TRBJ2-5; D possibly corresponds to TRBD2 (5 bases). V lost 5 bases, J lost 5 bases, and 12 bases lay in between. Per germline, CDR1 SGHTA and CDR2 FQGNSA. The CDR3 is made up of 13 amino acids. Here the CDR3 reads CASSNPPGETQYF. The CDR3 nucleotides are TGTGCCAGCAGCAACCCACCGGGGGAGACCCAGTACTTC.

This clonotype showed up just a few times. CDR3 nucleotide sequence: TGTGCCAGCAGTCCTCCGACAGGGAGCACAGATACGCAGTATTTT. Its protein product is CASSPPTGSTDTQYF. V gene TRBV3-1 combines with J gene TRBJ2-3; 7 bases match TRBD1. V shed 6 bases, J shed 0 bases, and the junction held 6 bases outside the gene matches. The CDR3 covers 15 residues. In germline, CDR1 is LGHDT, CDR2 YNNKEL (reference sequence).

This clonotype occurred a few times. This chain links TRBV3-1 with TRBJ1-1; TRBD1 is a possible D gene (5 bases). This CDR3 spans 14 amino acids. Trimming shortened V by 1 base and J by 0 bases, and 6 bases separated the two germline ends. Germline assignment: CDR1 LGHDT and CDR2 YNNKEL (reference sequence). In DNA form, the CDR3 reads TGTGCCAGCAGCCAAGGAGGGGTGAACACTGAAGCTTTCTTT. Its translation is CASSQGGVNTEAFF.

The chain recombines TRBV14 with TRBJ1-2, with 8 bases matching TRBD1. Germline-derived CDR1 and CDR2 are SGHDN and FVKESK. Trimming cost V 5 bases and J 4 bases; bases outside gene matches: 6. This CDR3 region has 14 residues. CDR3 bases: TGTGCCAGCAGCTCCCAGGGGGCATTCTATGGCTACACCTTC. Translated, it gives CASSSQGAFYGYTF.

This clonotype was recorded a few times. J is TRBJ2-7 and V is TRBV19; TRBD2 matches at 8 bases. The junction had 10 bases not matched to a gene; V was cut back by 3 bases and J by 3 bases. The germline V gene encodes CDR1 LNHDA and CDR2 SQIVND (reference sequence). The CDR3 is made up of 16 amino acids. The CDR3 nucleotides read TGTGCCAGTAGTATGGGCGGGAGGCCCCCAATCTACGAGCAGTACTTC. Residues: CASSMGGRPPIYEQYF. The variable domain in full, completed from reference TRBV19 and TRBJ2-7, reads DGGITQSPKYLFRKEGQNVTLSCEQNLNHDAMYWYRQDPGQGLRLIYYSQIVNDFQKGDIAEGYSVSREKKESFPLTVTSAQKNPTAFYLCASSMGGRPPIYEQYFGPGTRLTVT.

In this sample, this clonotype turned up many times. The chain has TRBV4-1 and TRBJ2-5; D could derive from TRBD1 or TRBD2 (5 bases each). The CDR3 totals 16 residues. The germline V and J ends were trimmed by 0 bases and 5 bases, with 16 bases remaining between them. The germline gives CDR1 MGHRA, CDR2 YSYEKL. CDR3: CASSQDWPGTWETQYF. In DNA, the CDR3 is TGCGCCAGCAGCCAAGATTGGCCGGGGACCTGGGAGACCCAGTACTTC.

The gene calls are TRBV2 and TRBJ1-1; D might be TRBD1 (5 bases). Trimming took off 4 bases at V and 9 bases at J, with 18 bases between the two ends. This CDR3 is built from 14 residues. Per germline, CDR1 SNHLY and CDR2 FYNNEI. The chain's CDR3 is CASSGATALSKAFF. CDR3 in DNA: TGTGCCAGCAGTGGAGCGACAGCTTTAAGTAAAGCTTTCTTT.